This T cell receptor (beta chain) was captured in a study of control samples from healthy donors and cancer patients (dated by TCRdb to the early 2020s). Receptor libraries were prepared by the immunoSEQ multiplex PCR assay. Entries here come from immuneACCESS through TCRdb and include only in-frame sequences with V and J called. Some clones fail to appear in such tables; in the studies checked, an unresolved V gene covers under half of the shortfall, and the cause of the remainder is unknown. The sample has about 160,000 clones on record, about 94% of them singletons. 7.5% to 8.5% of the sample lies in the top ten. Concerning this clone: There is no known antigen for this receptor. Base quality data are lacking; no much larger clone is found one base away.

V is cut back by 4 bases and J by 1 base, with 10 bases in the junction unmatched. Including the terminal cysteine and phenylalanine, the CDR3 comprises 16 residues. Kept here is only the CDR3 DNA, which spans 48 bases and is read in frame from base 1. The germline V gene provides CDR1 SGDLS and CDR2 YYNGEE. The clonotype originates from a woman in her thirties or forties in good health. The chain was built from TRBV9 and TRBJ1-1, with TRBD1 identical over 7 junction bases. Sequencing input: blood. The nucleotide sequence reads as follows: TGTGCCAGCAGCCACTCCTGGACAGGACCGAACACTGAAGCTTTCTTT. Its coded protein is CASSHSWTGPNTEAFF.